Each of the 25 T cell receptor beta chains below was sequenced from the same sample in a study of T cells in Graves' hyperthyroidism and ophthalmopathy. What was amplified from RNA transcripts were TCR beta CDR3 regions. The HTBI set primed first-round TCR CDR3 RT-PCR. TCRdb independently ran MiXCR on the multiplex PCR reads; one entry per CDR3 protein. The sample includes roughly 380,000 distinct CDR3 sequences, approximately 15% of them seen just once. The specimen sequenced was blood. The receptor source for this set is a young man with Graves' hyperthyroidism that later progressed to Graves' ophthalmopathy.

This chain joins TRBV4-1 and TRBJ2-2; D is unresolved. Trimming left V 1 base short and J 7 bases short, with 10 bases between. Germline V gene data show CDR1 as MGHRA and CDR2 as YSYEKL. The length of the CDR3 is 14 residues. CDR3 bases: TGCGCCAGCAGCCAAGTGTCACTGGGCGGGGAGCTGTTTTTT. This codes for CASSQVSLGGELFF.

Turning to this clonotype: This may arise from a read error, as a much more abundant clone is one base away. DNA of the CDR3: TGTGCCAGCAGCTGGTGGGACAGGGGGGTGAACACTGAAGCTTTCTTT. It codes for CASSWWDRGVNTEAFF. V gene TRBV5-5 combines with J gene TRBJ1-1, with 11 bases that match TRBD1. This CDR3 contains 16 residues. V dropped 3 bases and J dropped 0; count of bases not matched to a gene: 4. The V gene's germline CDR1 is SGHKS and CDR2 YYEKEE (reference sequence).

This clonotype was recorded a few times. The chain joins TRBV7-8 to TRBJ1-6; D is unresolved. V shed 1 base and J shed 7 bases, with 8 bases lying between them. In germline, CDR1 is SGHVS, CDR2 FQNEAQ. The CDR3 is 14 amino acids. For the CDR3, the DNA is TGTGCCAGCAGCTTAGATAAGGGAAATTCACCCCTCCACTTT. Translated, it gives CASSLDKGNSPLHF.

As to this clonotype: A much larger clone lies a single base off, so this may be a read error. The genes are TRBV3-1 and TRBJ2-2; no clear D. Germline V gives CDR1 LGHDT, CDR2 YNNKEL (reference sequence). The CDR3 consists of 12 residues. Trimming cost V 2 bases and J 8 bases, with 6 bases left between them. This CDR3 is CASSQSSGELFF. CDR3 nucleotides: TGTGCCAGCAGCCAATCATCGGGGGAGCTGTTTTTT.

The chain couples TRBV9 to TRBJ2-2; a weak D match, TRBD2 (6 bases). V was cut by 5 bases and J by 3 bases, with 11 bases left in between. The CDR3 extends over 14 amino acids. The germline gives CDR1 SGDLS, CDR2 YYNGEE. This CDR3 is CASRAGGDTGELFF. CDR3 sequence (DNA): TGTGCCAGCAGAGCTGGAGGGGACACCGGGGAGCTGTTTTTT.

The V and J genes are TRBV6-1 and TRBJ1-3; no firm D call. The CDR3 runs 13 residues. Germline CDR1 MNHNS, CDR2 SASEGT. Trimming stripped 8 bases from V and 0 bases from J, with 8 bases between. The CDR3 loop reads CASGRNSGNTIYF. The CDR3 DNA reads as TGTGCCAGCGGACGGAACTCTGGAAACACCATATATTTT.

This clonotype was counted only a few times. The rearrangement uses TRBV14 and TRBJ2-2, with TRBD2 matching over 7 bases. Germline CDR1 reads SGHDN; CDR2 reads FVKESK. Trimming at V came to 1 base and at J to 3 bases, leaving 5 bases not matched to a gene. There are 16 residues in the CDR3. Here the CDR3 reads CASSQVFAGDTGELFF. The CDR3 DNA follows: TGTGCCAGCAGCCAAGTATTCGCGGGGGACACCGGGGAGCTGTTTTTT.

This clonotype showed up just a few times. The V and J genes are TRBV5-8 and TRBJ1-2, with D perhaps TRBD1 (5 bases). CDR1 is SGHTS, CDR2 YDEGEE, per germline. This CDR3 is 12 amino acids long. Trimming took off 2 bases at V and 7 bases at J, with 9 bases between the two ends. CDR3 DNA: TGTGCCAGCAGCTTTCAAGGGGCTGGCTACACCTTC. Its translation is CASSFQGAGYTF.

This clonotype was counted only a few times. V usage is TRBV4-1 and J usage is TRBJ2-3; 9 bases are a match to TRBD1. Trimming cost V 0 bases and J 4 bases; bases outside gene matches: 5. This CDR3 comprises 16 residues. CDR1 and CDR2 from the germline V gene are MGHRA and YSYEKL. The CDR3 DNA reads as TGCGCCAGCAGCCAAGACGGGACAGGGCTCCCAGATACGCAGTATTTT. Translated: CASSQDGTGLPDTQYF.

The rearrangement links TRBV6-1 to TRBJ2-5; 7 bases line up with TRBD1. From germline, CDR1 is MNHNS and CDR2 SASEGT. CDR3 length equals 13 residues. V lost 5 bases and J lost 4; bases outside the gene matches: 4. This chain's CDR3 is CASSSWDRETQYF. In nucleotides, the CDR3 is TGTGCCAGCAGTTCCTGGGACAGAGAGACCCAGTACTTC.

There are many counts of this clonotype. The V call is TRBV30, the J call TRBJ1-5, with 9 bases aligning to TRBD1. Germline-derived CDR1 and CDR2 are GTSNPN and SVGIG (reference sequence). The length of the CDR3 is 14 residues. The junction had 5 bases not matched to a gene; V was cut back by 7 bases and J by 1 base. DNA for the CDR3: TGTGCCTCATCCGGGACAGGGAGCAATCAGCCCCAGCATTTT. Translating it yields CASSGTGSNQPQHF.

There are a few counts of this clonotype. The chain employs TRBV28 and TRBJ2-1, with TRBD1 as a possible D gene (6 bases). The CDR3 is 15 residues long. Germline CDR1 MDHEN, CDR2 SYDVKM. V gave up 5 bases and J gave up 6 bases, with 17 bases separating them. The CDR3 sequence: CASSPRDTRGNEQFF. The CDR3 DNA follows: TGTGCCAGCAGTCCAAGGGACACAAGGGGCAATGAGCAGTTCTTC. Combining the CDR3 with reference TRBV28 and TRBJ2-1 gives the whole variable domain DVKVTQSSRYLVKRTGEKVFLECVQDMDHENMFWYRQDPGLGLRLIYFSYDVKMKEKGDIPEGYSVSREKKERFSLILESASTNQTSMYLCASSPRDTRGNEQFFGPGTRLTVL.

This clonotype was detected ten times or more. This rearrangement joins TRBV13 to TRBJ2-1; a possible D gene is TRBD2 (6 bases). Looked up from germline, CDR1 is PRHDT and CDR2 is FYEKMQ (reference sequence). The length of the CDR3 is 14 residues. V lost 2 bases and J 10 bases, leaving 15 bases between the germline ends. Here the CDR3 DNA reads TGTGCCAGCAGCTTAAAACTAGCCCTTTGGGAGCAGTTCTTC. Its translation: CASSLKLALWEQFF.

This clonotype was recorded a few times. This sequence joins TRBV29-1 and TRBJ2-1; D is unresolved. V gave up 0 bases and J gave up 6 bases, with 12 bases separating them. The CDR3 has 14 residues. The V gene's germline CDR1 is SQVTM and CDR2 ANQGSEA. This CDR3 is CSVEDRATSNEQFF. CDR3 nucleotide sequence: TGCAGCGTTGAAGATCGAGCCACCTCCAATGAGCAGTTCTTC.

This clonotype occurred many times. The chain links TRBV7-9 to TRBJ1-1; D gene unclear. The CDR3 length is 13 residues. The germline V and J ends were trimmed by 7 bases and 2 bases, with 11 bases remaining between them. Germline loops: CDR1 SEHNR, CDR2 FQNEAQ (reference sequence). The CDR3, as DNA: TGTGCCAGCACTGACTTAATTAACACTGAAGCTTTCTTT. Its translation: CASTDLINTEAFF.

Notes on this clonotype: Compared with germline, one end of the junction differs, possibly owing to a read error. The chain uses TRBV5-5 and TRBJ1-1; tentatively, D is TRBD1 (5 bases). The CDR3 is made up of 11 amino acids. CDR1 and CDR2 from the germline V gene are SGHKS and YYEKEE (reference sequence). The CDR3 is CASSQSRGTVF. CDR3 DNA sequence: TGTGCCAGCAGCCAATCCCGGGGGACGGTCTTT.

This clonotype was recorded a few times. The chain uses TRBV3-1 and TRBJ2-3; tentative D call: TRBD2 (5 bases). CDR1 is LGHDT and CDR2 is YNNKEL in the germline V gene (reference sequence). V dropped 1 base and J dropped 4 bases, with 12 bases sitting between them. This CDR3 has 15 amino acids. CDR3 sequence (DNA): TGTGCCAGCAGCCAAGGGAGGACCGGCGCAGATACGCAGTATTTT. Translated: CASSQGRTGADTQYF.

Many counts were recorded for this clonotype. J is TRBJ1-2 and V is TRBV13, with 10 bases that match TRBD1. The CDR3 consists of 16 residues. J lost 6 bases, V lost 4 bases, and 11 bases had no gene match. The germline V gene encodes CDR1 PRHDT and CDR2 FYEKMQ (reference sequence). DNA of the CDR3: TGTGCCAGCAGCTCCGCCGGGACAGGGGAGCGGAATGGCTACACCTTC. Translating gives CASSSAGTGERNGYTF.

This chain joins TRBV6-2 or TRBV6-3 and TRBJ2-5; D might be TRBD1 or TRBD2, each matching 6 bases. The germline V and J ends were trimmed by 5 bases and 0 bases, with 10 bases remaining between them. The CDR3 covers 14 residues. Germline assignment: CDR1 MNHEY and CDR2 SVGEGT. CDR3 protein: CASSPGGNQETQYF. CDR3 DNA sequence: TGTGCCAGCAGTCCCGGGGGCAACCAAGAGACCCAGTACTTC.

Only a few counts were recorded for this clonotype. The J gene is TRBJ2-7, the V gene TRBV4-1; 11 bases map to TRBD2. This CDR3 has 16 amino acids. CDR1 and CDR2 from the germline V gene are MGHRA and YSYEKL. V lost 8 bases and J lost 0; bases outside the gene matches: 9. In DNA form, the CDR3 reads TGCGCCAGCGCCGGGGCTAGCGGGGGGAACTCCTACGAGCAGTACTTC. It yields the protein CASAGASGGNSYEQYF.

This chain links TRBV29-1 with TRBJ2-1; D gene ambiguous. V dropped 7 bases and J dropped 0 bases, with 16 bases sitting between them. Germline V gene sequence: CDR1 SQVTM, CDR2 ANQGSEA. The CDR3 runs to 15 residues. Here the CDR3 reads CSADGYLSSYNEQFF. The DNA for the CDR3 is TGCAGCGCCGACGGGTACTTGAGCTCCTACAATGAGCAGTTCTTC.

This clonotype was detected many times. This rearrangement joins TRBV5-1 to TRBJ2-5, with a possible D match to TRBD1 (6 bases). Deletions cut 5 bases from V and 1 base from J, with 15 bases between. Germline lookup yields CDR1 SGHRS and CDR2 YFSETQ. This CDR3 has 15 amino acids. Written as DNA, the CDR3 is TGCGCCAGCAGAACCGGGACACGAAGCCAAGAGACCCAGTACTTC. This encodes CASRTGTRSQETQYF.

This clonotype has a handful of counts. The CDR3 sequence: CATSRDKADTQYF. CDR3 in DNA: TGTGCCACCAGCAGAGATAAGGCAGATACGCAGTATTTT. This sequence joins TRBV15 and TRBJ2-3; D is unclear. Per germline, CDR1 LNHNV and CDR2 YYDKDF (reference sequence). This CDR3 region has 13 residues. Trimming took off 0 bases at V and 4 bases at J, with 5 bases between the two ends.

This clonotype has a handful of counts. V and J are TRBV5-6 and TRBJ2-2, with 12 bases aligning to TRBD1. From germline, CDR1 is SGHDT and CDR2 YYEEEE. V dropped 5 bases and J dropped 6; count of bases not matched to a gene: 11. The CDR3 sequence is 17 residues long. Written as DNA, the CDR3 is TGTGCCAGCAGTTCAAGAATGGGACAGGGGGCATCCGGGGAGCTGTTTTTT. Translating it yields CASSSRMGQGASGELFF.

The V and J genes are TRBV19 and TRBJ1-5; D unresolved. The CDR3 extends over 14 amino acids. Germline CDR1 reads LNHDA; CDR2 reads SQIVND (reference sequence). V dropped 7 bases and J dropped 3 bases, with 13 bases sitting between them. The CDR3 spells CASKVGVNNQPQHF. CDR3 sequence (DNA): TGTGCCAGTAAAGTCGGGGTGAACAATCAGCCCCAGCATTTT.